This TCR beta chain was captured in a study of T cell responses to AZD1222 COVID-19 vaccine. Study-wide results and limits: CD4 TCRs linked to vaccination spanned spike, dominating at 160-218 and 743-854. Of spike-specific TCRs, nearly half reportedly target regions left unmutated in variants.

Libraries were prepared by immunoSEQ multiplex PCR; TCRdb keeps only in-frame clonotypes and omits some of them. The repertoire holds more than 65,000 clones, with approximately 85% as singletons. The ends were cut back, 4 bases at V and 7 bases at J, with 11 bases in the middle. The germline V gene has CDR1 LNHNV and CDR2 YYDKDF (reference sequence). The CDR3 contains 13 residues. As to this clone: Its specificity is not known.

The chain couples TRBV15 to TRBJ2-1; maybe TRBD1 (5 bases). This sequence was found in an adult who received the AZD1222 COVID-19 vaccine. The sample here was peripheral blood, taken 28 days after the second AZD1222 dose. The CDR3 sequence: CATSTGNGNEQFF. The CDR3 coding sequence is TGTGCCACCAGCACAGGGAATGGGAATGAGCAGTTCTTC.